The clone carrying this T cell receptor (beta chain) was found many times. Its antigen is still unknown. RNA transcripts provided the source from which TCR beta CDR3 regions were amplified. The TCR CDR3 was amplified in a first-round RT-PCR using the HTBI primer set. TCRdb reprocessed the multiplex PCR reads via MiXCR and lists one record per CDR3 protein. The repertoire holds some 570,000 distinct CDR3 sequences, with about 15% as singletons. This specimen belongs to a study of T cells in Graves' hyperthyroidism and ophthalmopathy. The study, taken as a whole, reports: In simple terms, a model built on 13 V-J features told ophthalmopathy apart from stable hyperthyroidism. Expanded thyroid clonotypes (above 0.001) were mostly also found in blood.

The germline gives CDR1 SGHRS, CDR2 YFSETQ. CDR3 length: 15 residues. V shed 7 bases and J shed 0 bases, with 16 bases lying between them. This chain connects TRBV5-1 to TRBJ1-2, with a possible D match to TRBD1 (6 bases). Material for sequencing was blood. This TCR was recovered from a woman between 18 and 30 years old with Graves' ophthalmopathy. The CDR3 spells CASVRDIEANYGYTF. As DNA, the CDR3 is TGCGCCAGCGTCCGGGACATTGAAGCTAACTATGGCTACACCTTC.